This TCR beta chain is from a study of blood T cell repertoires in COVID-19. Overall study: The cDNA or gDNA used as material had been derived from T cells, B-cell-depleted T cells, or PBMCs.

Seattle patients were enrolled while actively infected and followed longitudinally. The data were produced by immunoSEQ multiplex PCR, yet TCRdb's version contains in-frame clones alone and is incomplete. The repertoire holds 200,000 to 250,000 clones, with approximately 85% as singletons. Germline CDR1 reads SGHDT; CDR2 reads YYEEEE. The CDR3 contains 15 residues. V was clipped by 5 bases and J by 9 bases; unmatched bases: 7. The V and J genes are TRBV5-6 and TRBJ1-6; 11 positions match TRBD1. The TCR originated in a woman aged 70 to 79 with COVID-19, enrolled during active disease. The sequenced sample consisted of peripheral blood. CDR3 residues: CASSKGQGVSSPLHF. The CDR3 DNA is TGTGCCAGCAGTAAGGGACAGGGGGTTAGTTCACCCCTCCACTTT.